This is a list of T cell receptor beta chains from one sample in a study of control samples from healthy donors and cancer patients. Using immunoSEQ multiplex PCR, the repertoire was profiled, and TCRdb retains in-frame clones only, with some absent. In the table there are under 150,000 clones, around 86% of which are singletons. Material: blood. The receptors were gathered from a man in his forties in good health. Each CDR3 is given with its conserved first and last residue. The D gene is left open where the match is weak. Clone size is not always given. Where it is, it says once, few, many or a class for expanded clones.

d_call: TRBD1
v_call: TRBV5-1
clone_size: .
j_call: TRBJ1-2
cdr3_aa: CASSFQGADYGYTF

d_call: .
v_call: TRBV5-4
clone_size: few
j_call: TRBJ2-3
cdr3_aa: CASSDWDRRTDTQYF

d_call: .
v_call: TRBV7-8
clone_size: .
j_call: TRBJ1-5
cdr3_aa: CASSPRLSWSSNQPQHF

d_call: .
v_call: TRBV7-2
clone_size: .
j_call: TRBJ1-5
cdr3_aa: CASSLGLGFNQPQHF

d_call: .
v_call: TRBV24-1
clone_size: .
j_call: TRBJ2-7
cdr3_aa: CATSGGGNEQYF

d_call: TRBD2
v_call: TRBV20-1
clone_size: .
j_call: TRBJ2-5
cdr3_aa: CSASRLAGGGETQYF

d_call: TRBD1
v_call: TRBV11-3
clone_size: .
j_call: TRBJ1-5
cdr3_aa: CASSLAQGTASNQPQHF

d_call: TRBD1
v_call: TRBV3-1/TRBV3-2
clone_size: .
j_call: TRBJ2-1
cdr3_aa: CASSHSGQGNRAYNEQFF

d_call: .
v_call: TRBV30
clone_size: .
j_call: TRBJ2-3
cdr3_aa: CAWSEGGGSLHTQYF

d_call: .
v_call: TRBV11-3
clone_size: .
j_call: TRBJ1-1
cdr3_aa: CASSLVQGSATGTEAFF

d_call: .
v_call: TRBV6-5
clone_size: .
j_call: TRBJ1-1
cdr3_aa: CASSWGGSEAFF

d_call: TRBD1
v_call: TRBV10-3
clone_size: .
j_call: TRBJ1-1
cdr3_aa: CAISTGGADTEAFF

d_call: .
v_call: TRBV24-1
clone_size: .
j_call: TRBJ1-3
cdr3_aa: CATSDQGKSGNTIYF

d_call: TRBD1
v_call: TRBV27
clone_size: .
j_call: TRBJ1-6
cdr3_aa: CASSLSDRDASPLHF

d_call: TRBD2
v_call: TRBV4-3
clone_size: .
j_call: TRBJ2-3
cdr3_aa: CASSQGWRLAGDSTDTQYF

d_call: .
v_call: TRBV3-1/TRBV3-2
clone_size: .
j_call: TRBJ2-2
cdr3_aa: CASHEGVKNTGELFF

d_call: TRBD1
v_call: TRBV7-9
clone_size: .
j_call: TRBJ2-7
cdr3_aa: CASSLPGQGGSYEQYF

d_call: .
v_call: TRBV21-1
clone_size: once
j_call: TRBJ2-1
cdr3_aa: CASRRPGDRGNEQFF

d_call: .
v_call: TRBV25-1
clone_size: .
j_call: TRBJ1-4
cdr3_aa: CASSDILGGKLFF

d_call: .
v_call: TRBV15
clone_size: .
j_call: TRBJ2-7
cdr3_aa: CATSKAGHQYF

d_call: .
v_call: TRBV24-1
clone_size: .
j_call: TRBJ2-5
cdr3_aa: CATSDLDGMETQYF

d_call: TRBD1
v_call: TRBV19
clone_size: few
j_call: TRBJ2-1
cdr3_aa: CASSMTQGLSPFF